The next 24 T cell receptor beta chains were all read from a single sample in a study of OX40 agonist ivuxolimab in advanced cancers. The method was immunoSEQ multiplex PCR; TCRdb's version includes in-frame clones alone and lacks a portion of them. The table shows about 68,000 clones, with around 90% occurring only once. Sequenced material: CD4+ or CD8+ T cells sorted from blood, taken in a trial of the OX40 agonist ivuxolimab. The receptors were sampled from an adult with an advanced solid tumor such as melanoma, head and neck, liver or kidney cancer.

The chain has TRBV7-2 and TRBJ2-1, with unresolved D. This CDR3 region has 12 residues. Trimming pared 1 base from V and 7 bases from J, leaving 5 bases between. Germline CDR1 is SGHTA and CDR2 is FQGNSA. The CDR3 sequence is CASSLDLNEQFF. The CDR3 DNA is TGTGCCAGCAGCTTAGATCTTAATGAGCAGTTCTTC.

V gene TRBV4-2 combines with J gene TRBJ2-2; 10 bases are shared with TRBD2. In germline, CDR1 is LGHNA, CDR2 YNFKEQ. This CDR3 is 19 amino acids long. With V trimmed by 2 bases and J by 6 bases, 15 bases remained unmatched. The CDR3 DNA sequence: TGTGCCAGCAGCCAAATGGCGCTAGCGGGAGAAATTCTCGCCGGGGAGCTGTTTTTT. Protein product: CASSQMALAGEILAGELFF.

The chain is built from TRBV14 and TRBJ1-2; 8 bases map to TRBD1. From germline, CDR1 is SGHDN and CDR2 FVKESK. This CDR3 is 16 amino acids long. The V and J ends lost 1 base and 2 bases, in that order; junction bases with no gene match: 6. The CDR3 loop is CASSQAGGKRNYGYTF. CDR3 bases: TGTGCCAGCAGCCAAGCAGGGGGCAAACGGAACTATGGCTACACCTTC. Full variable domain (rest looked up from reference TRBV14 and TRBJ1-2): EAGVTQFPSHSVIEKGQTVTLRCDPISGHDNLYWYRRVMGKEIKFLLHFVKESKQDESGMPNNRFLAERTGGTYSTLKVQPAELEDSGVYFCASSQAGGKRNYGYTFGSGTRLTVV.

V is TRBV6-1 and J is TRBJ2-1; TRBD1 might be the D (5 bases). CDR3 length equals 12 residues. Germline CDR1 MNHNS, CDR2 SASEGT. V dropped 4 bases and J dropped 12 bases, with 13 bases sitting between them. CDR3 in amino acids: CASSGSTGWQFF. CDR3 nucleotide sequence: TGTGCCAGCAGTGGGTCAACAGGATGGCAGTTCTTC.

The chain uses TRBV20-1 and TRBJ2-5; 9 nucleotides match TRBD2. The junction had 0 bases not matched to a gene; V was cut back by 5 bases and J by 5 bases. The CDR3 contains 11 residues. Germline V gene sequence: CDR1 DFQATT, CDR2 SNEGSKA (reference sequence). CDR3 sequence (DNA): TGCAGTGCTCTAGCGGGGGAGACCCAGTACTTC. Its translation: CSALAGETQYF.

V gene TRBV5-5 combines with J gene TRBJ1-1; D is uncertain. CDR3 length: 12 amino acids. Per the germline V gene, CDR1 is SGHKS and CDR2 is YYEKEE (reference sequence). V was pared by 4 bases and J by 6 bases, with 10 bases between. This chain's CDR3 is CASSHGYAEAFF. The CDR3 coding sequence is TGTGCCAGCAGCCACGGCTACGCTGAAGCTTTCTTT.

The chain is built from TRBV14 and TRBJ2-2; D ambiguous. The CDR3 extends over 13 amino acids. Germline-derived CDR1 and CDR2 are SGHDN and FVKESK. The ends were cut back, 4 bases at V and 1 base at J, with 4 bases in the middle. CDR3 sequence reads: CASSRRNTGELFF. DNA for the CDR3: TGTGCCAGCAGCCGGCGGAACACCGGGGAGCTGTTTTTT.

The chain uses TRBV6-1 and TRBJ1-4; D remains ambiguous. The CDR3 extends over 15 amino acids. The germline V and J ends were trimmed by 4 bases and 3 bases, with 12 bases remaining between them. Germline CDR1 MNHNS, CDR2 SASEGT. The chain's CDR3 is CASSGPGRANEKLFF. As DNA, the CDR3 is TGTGCCAGCAGTGGGCCGGGCCGCGCTAATGAAAAACTGTTTTTT.

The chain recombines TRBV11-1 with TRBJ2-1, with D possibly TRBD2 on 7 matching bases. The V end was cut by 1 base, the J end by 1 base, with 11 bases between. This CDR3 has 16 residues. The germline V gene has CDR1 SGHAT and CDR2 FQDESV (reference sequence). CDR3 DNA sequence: TGTGCCAGCAGCTTAGTGAAGGGGGGGTCCTACAATGAGCAGTTCTTC. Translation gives CASSLVKGGSYNEQFF.

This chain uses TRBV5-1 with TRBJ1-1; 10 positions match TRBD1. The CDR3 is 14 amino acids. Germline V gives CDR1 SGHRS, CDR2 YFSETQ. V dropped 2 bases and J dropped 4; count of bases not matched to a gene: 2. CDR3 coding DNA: TGCGCCAGCAGCTTACGGACAGGGGGCACTGAAGCTTTCTTT. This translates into CASSLRTGGTEAFF.

Here the CDR3 DNA reads TGCAGCGCCTGGGATGGGCCACCCGGATATGGCTACACCTTC. This sequence encodes CSAWDGPPGYGYTF. The rearrangement links TRBV29-1 to TRBJ1-2; D gene ambiguous. V gave up 7 bases and J gave up 5 bases, with 20 bases separating them. This CDR3 spans 14 amino acids. Germline V gene sequence: CDR1 SQVTM, CDR2 ANQGSEA.

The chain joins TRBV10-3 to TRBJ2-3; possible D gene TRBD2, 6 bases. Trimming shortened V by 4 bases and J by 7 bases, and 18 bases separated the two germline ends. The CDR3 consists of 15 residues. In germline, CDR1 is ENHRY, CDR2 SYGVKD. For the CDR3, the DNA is TGTGCCATCAGTGCGGGACTTGAGGGCAGGCATACGCAGTATTTT. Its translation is CAISAGLEGRHTQYF.

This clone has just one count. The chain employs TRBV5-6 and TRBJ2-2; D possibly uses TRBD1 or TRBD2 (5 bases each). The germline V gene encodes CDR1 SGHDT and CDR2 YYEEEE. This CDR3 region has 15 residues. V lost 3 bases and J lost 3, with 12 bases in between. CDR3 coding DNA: TGTGCCAGCAGCTCCGGGACCAAGTACACCGGGGAGCTGTTTTTT. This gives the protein CASSSGTKYTGELFF.

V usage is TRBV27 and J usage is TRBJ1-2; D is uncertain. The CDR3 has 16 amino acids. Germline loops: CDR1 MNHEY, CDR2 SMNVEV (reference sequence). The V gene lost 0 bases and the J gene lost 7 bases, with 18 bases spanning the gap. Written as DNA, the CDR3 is TGTGCCAGCAGTTTATCGAATAGAGTTGGGGTCGGTGGCTACACCTTC. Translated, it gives CASSLSNRVGVGGYTF.

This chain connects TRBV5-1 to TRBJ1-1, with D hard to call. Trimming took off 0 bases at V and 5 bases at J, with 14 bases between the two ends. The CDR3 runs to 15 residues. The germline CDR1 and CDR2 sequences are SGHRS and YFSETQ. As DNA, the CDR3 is TGCGCCAGCAGCTTGGCGACCACCGGAGGGACTGAAGCTTTCTTT. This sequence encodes CASSLATTGGTEAFF.

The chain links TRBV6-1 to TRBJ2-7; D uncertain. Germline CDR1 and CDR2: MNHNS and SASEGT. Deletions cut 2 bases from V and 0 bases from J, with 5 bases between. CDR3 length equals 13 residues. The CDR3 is CASSEKSSYEQYF. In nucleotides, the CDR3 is TGTGCCAGCAGTGAAAAGAGCTCCTACGAGCAGTACTTC.

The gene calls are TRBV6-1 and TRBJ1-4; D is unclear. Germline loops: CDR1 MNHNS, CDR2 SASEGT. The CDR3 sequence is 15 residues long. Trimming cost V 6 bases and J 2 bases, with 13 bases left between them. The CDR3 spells CASSFPGGTNEKLFF. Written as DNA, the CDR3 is TGTGCCAGCAGCTTTCCGGGAGGGACTAATGAAAAACTGTTTTTT.

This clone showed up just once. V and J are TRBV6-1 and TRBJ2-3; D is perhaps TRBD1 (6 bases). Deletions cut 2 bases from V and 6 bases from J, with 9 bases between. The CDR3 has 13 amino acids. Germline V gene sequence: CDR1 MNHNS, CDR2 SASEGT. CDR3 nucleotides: TGTGCCAGCAGTGAATGGGGGCGGGATACGCAGTATTTT. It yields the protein CASSEWGRDTQYF.

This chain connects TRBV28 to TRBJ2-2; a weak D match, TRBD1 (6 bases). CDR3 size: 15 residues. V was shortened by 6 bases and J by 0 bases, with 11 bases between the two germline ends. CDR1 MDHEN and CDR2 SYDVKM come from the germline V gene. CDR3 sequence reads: CASRATGSNTGELFF. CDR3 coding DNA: TGTGCCAGCAGGGCAACAGGGTCGAACACCGGGGAGCTGTTTTTT. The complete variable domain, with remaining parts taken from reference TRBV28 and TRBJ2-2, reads DVKVTQSSRYLVKRTGEKVFLECVQDMDHENMFWYRQDPGLGLRLIYFSYDVKMKEKGDIPEGYSVSREKKERFSLILESASTNQTSMYLCASRATGSNTGELFFGEGSRLTVL.

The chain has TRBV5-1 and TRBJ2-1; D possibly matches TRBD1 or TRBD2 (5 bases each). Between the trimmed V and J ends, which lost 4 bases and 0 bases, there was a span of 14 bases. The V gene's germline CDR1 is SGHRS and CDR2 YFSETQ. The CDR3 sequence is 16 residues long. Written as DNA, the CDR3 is TGCGCCAGCAGCATCAGGGACCAAAGCTCCTACAATGAGCAGTTCTTC. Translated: CASSIRDQSSYNEQFF.

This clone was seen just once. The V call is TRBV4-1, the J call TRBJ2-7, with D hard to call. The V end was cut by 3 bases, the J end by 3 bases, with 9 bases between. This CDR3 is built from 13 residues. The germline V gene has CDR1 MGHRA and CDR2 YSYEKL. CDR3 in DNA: TGCGCCAGCAGCCAGCCCAGTTTCTACGAGCAGTACTTC. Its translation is CASSQPSFYEQYF.

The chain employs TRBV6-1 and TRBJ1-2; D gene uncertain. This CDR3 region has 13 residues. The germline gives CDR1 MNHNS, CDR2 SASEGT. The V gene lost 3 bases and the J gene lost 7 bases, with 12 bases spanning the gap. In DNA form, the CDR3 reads TGTGCCAGCAGTGAGAGGCAATTGAGTGGCTACACCTTC. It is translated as CASSERQLSGYTF.

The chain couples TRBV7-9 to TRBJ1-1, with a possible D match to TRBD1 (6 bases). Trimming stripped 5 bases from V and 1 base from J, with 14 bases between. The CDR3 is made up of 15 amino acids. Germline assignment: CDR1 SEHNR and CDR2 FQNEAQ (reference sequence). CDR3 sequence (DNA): TGTGCCAGCAGCCGACAACGACAGGAGAACACTGAAGCTTTCTTT. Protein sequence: CASSRQRQENTEAFF.

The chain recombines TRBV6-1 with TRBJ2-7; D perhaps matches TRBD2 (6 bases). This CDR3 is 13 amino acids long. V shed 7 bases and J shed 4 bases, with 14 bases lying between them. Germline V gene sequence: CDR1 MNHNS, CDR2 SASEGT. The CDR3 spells CASMGGARYEQYF. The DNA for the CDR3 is TGTGCCAGCATGGGCGGGGCGCGGTACGAGCAGTACTTC.